At least ten counts were recorded for the clone carrying this T cell receptor beta chain. Its antigen is still unknown. Germline V gives CDR1 SGHTA, CDR2 FQGNSA. The CDR3 runs 16 residues. The trim removed 3 bases at V and 6 bases at J, leaving 8 bases unmatched. One entry per CDR3 protein, called by TCRdb with MiXCR from the 5' RACE reads. The sample has about 210,000 distinct CDR3 sequences; roughly 8.2% are singletons. The sample belongs to a study of CD8 T cells in ankylosing spondylitis. The study, taken as a whole, reports: The study looked at matched synovial fluid samples from ankylosing spondylitis patients. Disease-linked clones were reported to be significantly enriched there.

This TCR was recovered from a female donor with ankylosing spondylitis or in good health (not recorded which). The J gene is TRBJ2-5, the V gene TRBV7-2, with 12 bases aligning to TRBD2. Sequenced sample: blood, either unsorted or a sorted T cell fraction (not recorded which). CDR3 residues: CASSLSSGRGWKTQYF. The CDR3 region has the DNA TGTGCCAGCAGCTTGTCTAGCGGGAGGGGATGGAAGACCCAGTACTTC. The entire variable domain, with the rest obtained from reference TRBV7-2 and TRBJ2-5, is as follows: GAGVSQSPSNKVTEKGKDVELRCDPISGHTALYWYRQSLGQGLEFLIYFQGNSAPDKSGLPSDRFSAERTGGSVSTLTIQRTQQEDSAVYLCASSLSSGRGWKTQYFGPGTRLLVL.